These 20 T cell receptor beta chains originate from one sample sequenced in a study of response to subunit inactivated influenza vaccine. One entry per CDR3 protein, called by TCRdb with MiXCR from the RT-PCR reads. The sample holds 400,000 to 550,000 distinct CDR3 sequences, roughly 23% seen once. The sample here was CD4+ T cells sorted from PBMCs, taken about 5 days after vaccination. The receptors derive from a man aged 50 to 60 who received an inactivated influenza vaccine.

This clonotype occurred once. V usage is TRBV25-1 and J usage is TRBJ2-2; D possibly corresponds to TRBD1 (6 bases). The CDR3 is 15 residues long. Looked up from germline, CDR1 is MGHDK and CDR2 is SYGVNS. Trimming took 3 bases from V and 4 from J, leaving 12 bases between them. The CDR3 nucleotides are TGTGCCAGCAGTGAGCCAGGGGTGGCCACCGGGGAGCTGTTTTTT. As protein: CASSEPGVATGELFF.

This clonotype occurred a few times. The junction and the germline gene differ at one end; a read error may be behind it. The chain carries TRBV10-2 and TRBJ2-5; TRBD1 matches at 8 bases. Germline-derived CDR1 and CDR2 are WSHSY and SAAADI. CDR3 length: 14 amino acids. This CDR3 reads CASNRQGRMEPRDF. For the CDR3, the DNA is TGCGCCAGCAATAGACAGGGGCGGATGGAACCCAGGGACTTC.

The chain couples TRBV29-1 to TRBJ1-2; D gene unclear. Germline V gene lookup returns CDR1 SQVTM and CDR2 ANQGSEA. The CDR3 loop spans 12 amino acids. The V end was cut by 6 bases, the J end by 6 bases, with 14 bases between. The CDR3 here is CSVTSGKDGYTF. CDR3 DNA sequence: TGCAGCGTAACGTCGGGGAAAGATGGCTACACCTTC. Full variable domain (rest looked up from reference TRBV29-1 and TRBJ1-2): SAVISQKPSRDICQRGTSLTIQCQVDSQVTMMFWYRQQPGQSLTLIATANQGSEATYESGFVIDKFPISRPNLTFSTLTVSNMSPEDSSIYLCSVTSGKDGYTFGSGTRLTVV.

The chain couples TRBV6-1 to TRBJ2-1; TRBD2 is a possible D gene (5 bases). Germline CDR1 reads MNHNS; CDR2 reads SASEGT. This CDR3 contains 14 residues. V was shortened by 6 bases and J by 8 bases, with 17 bases between the two germline ends. CDR3 region: CASSLFTRFHEQFF. The DNA of the CDR3 is TGTGCCAGCAGCCTGTTTACTAGGTTTCATGAGCAGTTCTTC.

This clonotype appeared once. The CDR3: CASSRSSGGPYEQYF. CDR3 sequence (DNA): TGTGCCAGCAGCCGATCTAGCGGGGGGCCCTACGAGCAGTACTTC. The chain joins TRBV3-1 to TRBJ2-7; 11 bases fit TRBD2. The CDR3 contains 15 residues. J lost 2 bases, V lost 4 bases, and 4 bases had no gene match. Germline CDR1 LGHDT, CDR2 YNNKEL (reference sequence).

J is TRBJ1-1 and V is TRBV5-1; no definite D call. Looked up from germline, CDR1 is SGHRS and CDR2 is YFSETQ. The CDR3 has 14 amino acids. The V end lost 3 bases, the J end lost 4 bases, and 13 bases lay between the germline ends. DNA of the CDR3: TGCGCCAGCAGCTCGGCCTCCGCCGTCACTGAAGCTTTCTTT. Translating gives CASSSASAVTEAFF. The full variable domain, in which reference TRBV5-1 and TRBJ1-1 provide the parts outside the CDR3, is KAGVTQTPRYLIKTRGQQVTLSCSPISGHRSVSWYQQTPGQGLQFLFEYFSETQRNKGNFPGRFSGRQFSNSRSEMNVSTLELGDSALYLCASSSASAVTEAFFGQGTRLTVV.

This chain links TRBV11-2 with TRBJ2-5; 13 positions match TRBD2. CDR1 SGHAT and CDR2 FQNNGV come from the germline V gene. CDR3 length equals 15 residues. Losses at the gene ends were 4 bases for V and 5 bases for J; bases not matched to a gene: 4. CDR3 in DNA: TGTGCCAGCAGCTGGACTAGCGGGGGAGTGGAGACCCAGTACTTC. Amino acids: CASSWTSGGVETQYF.

The table lists this clonotype with many counts. This sequence joins TRBV20-1 and TRBJ2-1; D assignment may be TRBD1 or TRBD2 (5 bases each). CDR3 length: 12 amino acids. V shed 8 bases and J shed 11 bases, with 19 bases lying between them. Germline values: CDR1 DFQATT, CDR2 SNEGSKA (reference sequence). The CDR3 sequence: CSSPSFRDQQFF. In DNA form, the CDR3 reads TGCAGTTCCCCATCTTTCCGGGACCAGCAGTTCTTC.

The chain combines TRBV7-2 with TRBJ2-5, with 10 positions matching TRBD2. J lost 3 bases, V lost 6 bases, and 4 bases had no gene match. The CDR3 consists of 14 residues. CDR1 is SGHTA and CDR2 is FQGNSA in the germline V gene. CDR3 region: CASRQAGGEETQYF. The CDR3, as DNA: TGTGCCAGCAGACAAGCGGGGGGGGAAGAGACCCAGTACTTC.

The CDR3 spells CASSYTGQGAYEQYF. DNA for the CDR3: TGTGCCAGCAGTTACACCGGACAGGGGGCTTACGAGCAGTACTTC. V and J are TRBV6-5 and TRBJ2-7; 11 bases align to TRBD1. This CDR3 is 15 amino acids long. J lost 4 bases, V lost 2 bases, and 4 bases had no gene match. The germline V gene encodes CDR1 MNHEY and CDR2 SVGAGI.

In this sample, this clonotype turned up a few times. The chain joins TRBV7-2 to TRBJ1-1, with D possibly TRBD1 on 5 matching bases. Trimming removed 5 bases at V and 1 base at J, with 11 bases between. Germline V gene data show CDR1 as SGHTA and CDR2 as FQGNSA. The CDR3 runs 14 residues. CDR3 sequence reads: CASSPWGGNTEAFF. CDR3 nucleotides: TGTGCCAGCAGCCCATGGGGGGGGAACACTGAAGCTTTCTTT.

This chain uses TRBV12-3 or TRBV12-4 with TRBJ2-3, with D maybe TRBD2 (6 bases). There are 15 residues in the CDR3. V lost 1 base and J lost 0, with 8 bases in between. The chain's CDR3 is CASSLEDYSTDTQYF. In DNA, the CDR3 is TGTGCCAGCAGTTTAGAGGACTACAGCACAGATACGCAGTATTTT.

The genes are TRBV4-2 and TRBJ2-2, with 8 positions matching TRBD1. CDR3 length: 15 residues. V was pared by 6 bases and J by 3 bases, with 6 bases of the junction left unmatched. Germline lookup yields CDR1 LGHNA and CDR2 YNFKEQ. CDR3 DNA sequence: TGTGCCAGCAGGCGACAGGGGTTCGACACCGGGGAGCTGTTTTTT. Its protein product is CASRRQGFDTGELFF.

This chain uses TRBV20-1 with TRBJ2-1, with 8 bases identical to TRBD2. Per the germline V gene, CDR1 is DFQATT and CDR2 is SNEGSKA (reference sequence). The CDR3 is 14 residues long. V dropped 5 bases and J dropped 7; count of bases not matched to a gene: 10. DNA of the CDR3: TGCAGTGCTCAGAGCGGCCGGGGGGGAAATGAGCAGTTCTTC. Translated, it gives CSAQSGRGGNEQFF.

The chain is built from TRBV20-1 and TRBJ2-5; unclear D gene. Germline assignment: CDR1 DFQATT and CDR2 SNEGSKA (reference sequence). V lost 0 bases to trimming and J lost 3 bases, with 11 bases between them. The CDR3 has 14 residues. CDR3 residues: CSARDWVEEETQYF. In DNA, the CDR3 is TGCAGTGCTAGAGATTGGGTTGAGGAAGAGACCCAGTACTTC.

The chain uses TRBV2 and TRBJ2-7; TRBD1 matches at 12 bases. The CDR3 totals 18 residues. Trimming removed 5 bases from V and 5 bases from J; junction bases left unmatched: 16. Germline CDR1 SNHLY, CDR2 FYNNEI. For the CDR3, the DNA is TGTGCCAGCAGTTACCTACCCCTAATCGGGACAGGGGGCAACGAGCAGTACTTC. It codes for CASSYLPLIGTGGNEQYF.

The V and J genes are TRBV25-1 and TRBJ2-2; 8 bases are shared with TRBD1. V dropped 3 bases and J dropped 4; count of bases not matched to a gene: 4. CDR3 length: 15 amino acids. In germline, CDR1 is MGHDK, CDR2 SYGVNS. CDR3 amino acids: CASSDMGQVTGELFF. In DNA, the CDR3 is TGTGCCAGCAGTGACATGGGACAGGTCACCGGGGAGCTGTTTTTT.

This clonotype was seen a handful of times. The rearrangement joins TRBV28 to TRBJ2-7; 8 positions match TRBD2. The CDR3 sequence is 14 residues long. Germline lookup yields CDR1 MDHEN and CDR2 SYDVKM. V was pared by 6 bases and J by 0 bases, with 4 bases of the junction left unmatched. The CDR3 protein is CASRRGGSSYEQYF. DNA of the CDR3: TGTGCCAGCAGACGCGGGGGGTCCTCCTACGAGCAGTACTTC.

This clonotype was seen a single time. The chain links TRBV6-2 or TRBV6-3 to TRBJ2-7, with 7 bases identical to TRBD2. J was trimmed by 0 bases and V by 2 bases; bases with no gene match: 4. The CDR3 has 15 residues. The germline V gene has CDR1 MNHEY and CDR2 SVGEGT. The DNA for the CDR3 is TGTGCCAGCAGTTACCGGCGCGGGAGCTCCTACGAGCAGTACTTC. It specifies CASSYRRGSSYEQYF.

The chain combines TRBV27 with TRBJ2-2; 9 bases agree with TRBD1. The CDR3 extends over 19 amino acids. Germline CDR1 and CDR2: MNHEY and SMNVEV (reference sequence). J gave up 3 bases and V 1 base, and 12 bases lay outside the gene matches. CDR3 in amino acids: CASSLLPRTGGLYTGELFF. As DNA, the CDR3 is TGTGCCAGCAGTTTATTGCCCCGTACAGGGGGCCTATACACCGGGGAGCTGTTTTTT.